This T cell receptor beta chain was recovered during a study of T cell responses to AZD1222 COVID-19 vaccine. Turning to the study itself: The study pooled second doses at about 4 or about 12 weeks.

Assay: immunoSEQ multiplex PCR; the TCRdb copy retains only in-frame clones and omits some. The sample shows approximately 110,000 clones, approximately 88% of them seen only once. Study results and limitations: Baseline seropositivity occurred in only a handful of AZD1222 recipients.

V was shortened by 5 bases and J by 7 bases, with 8 bases between the two germline ends. Germline-derived CDR1 and CDR2 are DFQATT and SNEGSKA (reference sequence). The CDR3 spans 10 residues. As regards this clone: The antigen is undetermined.

This specimen was peripheral blood, taken on day 0 of AZD1222 vaccination. The rearrangement links TRBV20-1 to TRBJ1-1; D not resolved. The sequence derives from an adult in good health. The CDR3 here is CSAGRIEAFF. DNA of the CDR3: TGCAGTGCTGGCCGGATTGAAGCTTTCTTT.